The sequence of this TCR beta chain was determined in a study of chemoradiotherapy in HPV16-positive cancers. CDR1 is MGHRA, CDR2 YSYEKL, per germline. This CDR3 contains 15 residues. Between the trimmed V and J ends, which lost 0 bases and 0 bases, there was a span of 8 bases. Whole-study findings and limits: Non-HPV-specific T cells did not expand in tumors during treatment, whereas candidate HPV-specific clones and E7-related motifs did.

TCRdb's table, derived via immunoSEQ multiplex PCR, lists solely in-frame clones and lacks some. The table has around 53,000 clones, 90% seen once. Note on this clone: As yet, its antigen is unknown. Other nucleotide sequences in the sample specify the same CDR3.

Repertoires were sampled repeatedly during chemoradiotherapy. The sequencing used blood, collected from a patient who underwent chemoradiotherapy. The V gene is TRBV4-1, the J gene TRBJ1-1, with D possibly being TRBD1 (5 bases). The sequence was obtained from a human donor with HPV-associated anogenital cancer. The CDR3 spells CASSQDRGLNTEAFF. For the CDR3, the DNA is TGCGCCAGCAGCCAAGATAGGGGTTTGAACACTGAAGCTTTCTTT.